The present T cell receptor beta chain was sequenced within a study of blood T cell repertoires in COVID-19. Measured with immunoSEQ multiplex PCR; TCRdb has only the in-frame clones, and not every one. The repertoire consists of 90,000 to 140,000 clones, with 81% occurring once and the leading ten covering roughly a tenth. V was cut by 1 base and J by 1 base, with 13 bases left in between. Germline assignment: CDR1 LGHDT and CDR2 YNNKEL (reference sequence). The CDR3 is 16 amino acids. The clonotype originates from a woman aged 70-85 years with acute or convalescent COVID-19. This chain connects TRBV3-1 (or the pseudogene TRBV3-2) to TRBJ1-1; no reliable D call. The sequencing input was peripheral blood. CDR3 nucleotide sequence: TGTGCCAGCAGCCAAGGTCTAACGGCGGGGAACACTGAAGCTTTCTTT. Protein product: CASSQGLTAGNTEAFF.